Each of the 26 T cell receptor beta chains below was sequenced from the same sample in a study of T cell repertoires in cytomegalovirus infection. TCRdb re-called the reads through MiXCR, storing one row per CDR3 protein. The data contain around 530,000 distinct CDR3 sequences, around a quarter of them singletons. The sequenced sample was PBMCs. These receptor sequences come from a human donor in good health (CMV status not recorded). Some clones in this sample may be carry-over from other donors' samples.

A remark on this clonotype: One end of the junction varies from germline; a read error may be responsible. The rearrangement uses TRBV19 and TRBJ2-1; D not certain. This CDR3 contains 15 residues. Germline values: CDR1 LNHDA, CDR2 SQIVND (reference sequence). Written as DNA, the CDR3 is TGTGCCAGTAGTCCCCGATCGAGCTCCCACAATGAGCAGTTCTTC. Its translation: CASSPRSSSHNEQFF.

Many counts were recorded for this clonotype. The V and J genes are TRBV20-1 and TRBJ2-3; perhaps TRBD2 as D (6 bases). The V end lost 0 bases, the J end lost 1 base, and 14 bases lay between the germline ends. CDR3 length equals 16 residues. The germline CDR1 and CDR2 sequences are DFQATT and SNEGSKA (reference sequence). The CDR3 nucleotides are TGCAGTGCTAGAGATCTCGCGCGGGAAGGCACAGATACGCAGTATTTT. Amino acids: CSARDLAREGTDTQYF.

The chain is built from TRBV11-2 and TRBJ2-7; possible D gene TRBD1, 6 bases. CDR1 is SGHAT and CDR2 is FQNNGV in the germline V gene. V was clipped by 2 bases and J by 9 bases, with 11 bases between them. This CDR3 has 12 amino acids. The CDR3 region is CASSLNRDPQYV. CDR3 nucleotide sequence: TGTGCCAGCAGCTTAAACAGGGACCCGCAGTACGTC.

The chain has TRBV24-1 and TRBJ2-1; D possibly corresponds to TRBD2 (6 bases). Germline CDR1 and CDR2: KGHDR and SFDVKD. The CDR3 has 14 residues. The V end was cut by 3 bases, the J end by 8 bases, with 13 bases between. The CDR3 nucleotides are TGTGCCACCAGTGATACCTGGGACTTAGATGAGCAGTTCTTC. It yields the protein CATSDTWDLDEQFF.

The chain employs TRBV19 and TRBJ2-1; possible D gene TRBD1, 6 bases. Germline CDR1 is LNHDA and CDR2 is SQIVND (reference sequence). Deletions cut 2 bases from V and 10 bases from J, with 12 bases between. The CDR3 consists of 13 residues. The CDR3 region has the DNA TGTGCCAGTAGTATAATTGGGGGCGAGGAGCAGTTCTTC. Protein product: CASSIIGGEEQFF.

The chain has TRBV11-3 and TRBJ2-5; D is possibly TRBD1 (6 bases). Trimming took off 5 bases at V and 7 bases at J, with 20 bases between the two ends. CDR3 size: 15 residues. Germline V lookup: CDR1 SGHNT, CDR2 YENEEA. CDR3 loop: CASSQDRSDRGTQYF. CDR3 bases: TGTGCCAGCAGCCAAGACAGGTCCGATCGGGGGACCCAGTACTTC.

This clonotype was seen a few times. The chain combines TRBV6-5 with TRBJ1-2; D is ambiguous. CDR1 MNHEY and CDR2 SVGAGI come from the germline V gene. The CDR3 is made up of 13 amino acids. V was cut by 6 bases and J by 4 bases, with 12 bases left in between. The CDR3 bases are TGTGCCAGCAGACCCCAAACGGGCTATGGCTACACCTTC. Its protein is CASRPQTGYGYTF.

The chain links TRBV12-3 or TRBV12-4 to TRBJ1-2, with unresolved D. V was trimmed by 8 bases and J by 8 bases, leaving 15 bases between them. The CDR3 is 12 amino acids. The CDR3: CASPGSLRGYTF. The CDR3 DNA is TGTGCCAGCCCCGGCTCCCTTCGGGGCTACACCTTC.

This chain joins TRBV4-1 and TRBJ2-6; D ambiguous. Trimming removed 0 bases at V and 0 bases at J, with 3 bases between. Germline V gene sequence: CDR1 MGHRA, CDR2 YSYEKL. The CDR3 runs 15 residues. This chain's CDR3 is CASSQEPSGANVLTF. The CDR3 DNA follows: TGCGCCAGCAGCCAAGAACCCTCTGGGGCCAACGTCCTGACTTTC.

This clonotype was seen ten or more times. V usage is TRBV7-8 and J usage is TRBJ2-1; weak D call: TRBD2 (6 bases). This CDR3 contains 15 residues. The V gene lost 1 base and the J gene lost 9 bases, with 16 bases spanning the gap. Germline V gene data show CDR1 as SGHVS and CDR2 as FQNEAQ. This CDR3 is CASSLEGLDLGEQFF. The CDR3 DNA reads TGTGCCAGCAGCTTAGAGGGACTGGATTTGGGTGAGCAGTTCTTC.

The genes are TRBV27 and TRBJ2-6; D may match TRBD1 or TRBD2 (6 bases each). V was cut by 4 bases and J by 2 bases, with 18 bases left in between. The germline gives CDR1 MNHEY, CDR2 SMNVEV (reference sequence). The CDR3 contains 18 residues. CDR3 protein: CASSSGDINFPGANVLTF. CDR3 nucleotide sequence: TGTGCCAGCAGTTCGGGGGACATAAACTTCCCTGGGGCCAACGTCCTGACTTTC.

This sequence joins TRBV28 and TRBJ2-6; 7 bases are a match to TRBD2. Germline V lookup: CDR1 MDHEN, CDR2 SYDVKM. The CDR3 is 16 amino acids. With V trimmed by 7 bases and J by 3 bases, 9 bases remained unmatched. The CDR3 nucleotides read TGTGCCAGCACCCCTTTGGGGGGGAGTGGGGCCAACGTCCTGACTTTC. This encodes CASTPLGGSGANVLTF.

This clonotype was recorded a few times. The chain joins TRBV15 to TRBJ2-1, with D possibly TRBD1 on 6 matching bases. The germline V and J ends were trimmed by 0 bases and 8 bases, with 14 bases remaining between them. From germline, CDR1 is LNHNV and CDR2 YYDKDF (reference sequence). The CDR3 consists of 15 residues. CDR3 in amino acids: CATSRDFGQLHEQFF. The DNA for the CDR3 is TGTGCCACCAGCAGAGATTTTGGACAGCTGCATGAGCAGTTCTTC.

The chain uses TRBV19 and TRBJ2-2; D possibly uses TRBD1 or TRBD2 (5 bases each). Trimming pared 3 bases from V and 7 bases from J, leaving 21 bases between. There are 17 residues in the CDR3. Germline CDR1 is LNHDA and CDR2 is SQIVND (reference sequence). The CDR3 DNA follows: TGTGCCAGTAGTATGGGGGTCCGGGCAGGGACGGTCGGGGAGCTGTTTTTT. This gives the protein CASSMGVRAGTVGELFF.

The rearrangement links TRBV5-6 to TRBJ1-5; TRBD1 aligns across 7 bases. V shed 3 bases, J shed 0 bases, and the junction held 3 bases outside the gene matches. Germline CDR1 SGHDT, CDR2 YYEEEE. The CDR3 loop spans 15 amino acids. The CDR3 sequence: CASSSQGVSNQPQHF. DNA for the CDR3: TGTGCCAGCAGCTCTCAGGGGGTTAGCAATCAGCCCCAGCATTTT. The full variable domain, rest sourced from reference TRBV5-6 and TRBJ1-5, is DAGVTQSPTHLIKTRGQQVTLRCSPKSGHDTVSWYQQALGQGPQFIFQYYEEEERQRGNFPDRFSGHQFPNYSSELNVNALLLGDSALYLCASSSQGVSNQPQHFGDGTRLSIL.

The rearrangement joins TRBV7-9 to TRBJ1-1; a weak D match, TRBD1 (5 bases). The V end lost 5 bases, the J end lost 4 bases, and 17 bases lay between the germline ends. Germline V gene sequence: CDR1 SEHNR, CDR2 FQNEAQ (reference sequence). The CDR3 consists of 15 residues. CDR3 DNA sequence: TGTGCCAGCAGCCAGATGAGGTTAAGGGGCACTGAAGCTTTCTTT. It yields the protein CASSQMRLRGTEAFF.

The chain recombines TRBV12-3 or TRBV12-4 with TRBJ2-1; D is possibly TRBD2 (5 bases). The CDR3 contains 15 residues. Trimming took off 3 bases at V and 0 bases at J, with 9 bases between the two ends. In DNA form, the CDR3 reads TGTGCCAGCAGTTTGCGGGTGAGCTCCTACAATGAGCAGTTCTTC. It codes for CASSLRVSSYNEQFF.

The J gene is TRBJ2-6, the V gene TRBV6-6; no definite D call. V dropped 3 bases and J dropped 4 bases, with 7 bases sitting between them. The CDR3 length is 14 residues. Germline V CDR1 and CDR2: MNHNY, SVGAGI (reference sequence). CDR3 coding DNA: TGTGCCAGCAGTTATTCTACCGGGGCCAACGTCCTGACTTTC. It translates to CASSYSTGANVLTF.

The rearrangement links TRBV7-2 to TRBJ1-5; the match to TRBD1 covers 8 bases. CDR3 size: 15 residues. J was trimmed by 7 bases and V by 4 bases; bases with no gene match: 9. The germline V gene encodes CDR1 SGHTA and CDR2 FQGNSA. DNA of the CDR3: TGTGCCAGCAGCTCCGGACAGGGAAGGGAGCAGCCCCAGCATTTT. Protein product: CASSSGQGREQPQHF.

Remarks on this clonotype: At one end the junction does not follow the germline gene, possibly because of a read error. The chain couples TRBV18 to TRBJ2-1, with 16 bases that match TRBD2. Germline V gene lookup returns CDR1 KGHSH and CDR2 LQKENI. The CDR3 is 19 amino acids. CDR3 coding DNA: TGTGCCAGCTCACCACCGGGACTAGCGGGAGGGCACTCCTACAATGAGCATTTCTTC. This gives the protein CASSPPGLAGGHSYNEHFF. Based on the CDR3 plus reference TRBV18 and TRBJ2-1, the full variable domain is NAGVMQNPRHLVRRRGQEARLRCSPMKGHSHVYWYRQLPEEGLKFMVYLQKENIIDESGMPKERFSAEFPKEGPSILRIQQVVRGDSAAYFCASSPPGLAGGHSYNEHFFGPGTRLTVL.

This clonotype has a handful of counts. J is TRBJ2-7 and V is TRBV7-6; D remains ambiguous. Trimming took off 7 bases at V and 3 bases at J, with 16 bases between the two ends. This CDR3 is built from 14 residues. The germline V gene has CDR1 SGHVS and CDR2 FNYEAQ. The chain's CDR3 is CASTQDWFRYEQYV. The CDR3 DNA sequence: TGTGCCAGCACCCAAGACTGGTTTCGCTACGAGCAGTACGTC.

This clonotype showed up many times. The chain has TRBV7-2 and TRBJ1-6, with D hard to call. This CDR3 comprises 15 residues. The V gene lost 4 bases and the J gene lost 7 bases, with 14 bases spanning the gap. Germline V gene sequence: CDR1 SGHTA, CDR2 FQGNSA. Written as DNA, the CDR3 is TGTGCCAGCAGCTCCCCGGGCAGGCGGAATTCACCCCTCCACTTT. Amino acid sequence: CASSSPGRRNSPLHF.

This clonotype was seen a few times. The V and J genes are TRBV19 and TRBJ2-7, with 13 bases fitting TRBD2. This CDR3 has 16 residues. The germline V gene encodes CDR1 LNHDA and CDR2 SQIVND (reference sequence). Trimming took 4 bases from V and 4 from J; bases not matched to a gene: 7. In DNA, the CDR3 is TGTGCCAGTAGTACCACCTGGACTAGCGGGAGTTACGAGCAGTACGTC. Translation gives CASSTTWTSGSYEQYV.

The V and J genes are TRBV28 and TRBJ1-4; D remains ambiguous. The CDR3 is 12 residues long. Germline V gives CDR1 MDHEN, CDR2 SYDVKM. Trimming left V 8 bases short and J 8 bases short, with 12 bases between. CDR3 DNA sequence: TGTGCCAGCTTCAAACAAGGGGAAAAACTGTTTTTT. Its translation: CASFKQGEKLFF.

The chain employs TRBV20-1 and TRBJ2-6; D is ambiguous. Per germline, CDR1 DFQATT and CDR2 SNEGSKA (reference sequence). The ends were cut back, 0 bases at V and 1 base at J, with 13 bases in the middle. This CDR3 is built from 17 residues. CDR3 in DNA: TGCAGTGCTAGAGATCAATTAGGCAGGTCTGGGGCCAACGTCCTGACTTTC. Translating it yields CSARDQLGRSGANVLTF.

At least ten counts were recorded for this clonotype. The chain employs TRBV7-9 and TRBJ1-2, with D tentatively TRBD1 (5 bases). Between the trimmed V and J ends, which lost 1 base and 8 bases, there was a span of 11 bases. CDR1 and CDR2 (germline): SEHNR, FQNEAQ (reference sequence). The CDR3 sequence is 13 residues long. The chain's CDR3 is CASSLEWGGGYTF. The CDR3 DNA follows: TGTGCCAGCAGCTTAGAGTGGGGCGGCGGCTACACCTTC.